This T cell receptor beta chain was sequenced for a study of blood T cell repertoires in COVID-19. Study background: Donors in the United States, Italy and Spain gave samples during acute or convalescent COVID-19. T cells, B-cell-depleted T cells, or PBMCs supplied cDNA or gDNA.

In Seattle, patients joined the study during active infection and were tracked longitudinally. The CDR3 spans 14 residues. Authors' analysis steps: Reference gene primer amplification in the assay estimated nucleated cell counts. Here immunoSEQ multiplex PCR was the method, and the copy in TCRdb shows in-frame clones only, minus some. That table furnishes V, J and clone size, whereas the DNA furnished D and trimming. The repertoire holds 300,000 to 350,000 clones, with about 89% as singletons. The chain has TRBV21-1 and TRBJ2-1; TRBD1, the table's D call, was not compared with the DNA. TRBV21-1 is assigned pseudogene status. The TCR comes from a woman aged 50 to 65 with COVID-19, enrolled during active disease. The sample consisted of peripheral blood. The CDR3 spells CASPGTGGGNEQFF. The DNA of the CDR3 is TGTGCCAGCCCCGGGACAGGGGGCGGCAATGAGCAGTTCTTC.